This T cell receptor beta chain originates from a study of T cells in Graves' hyperthyroidism and ophthalmopathy. This clonotype has ten or more counts. Its antigen is still unknown. This CDR3 is 18 amino acids long. J was trimmed by 4 bases and V by 3 bases; bases with no gene match: 16. Germline-derived CDR1 and CDR2 are DFQATT and SNEGSKA (reference sequence). It was RNA transcripts that yielded the amplified TCR beta CDR3 regions. Using the HTBI primer set, a first-round RT-PCR was run on the TCR CDR3. TCRdb re-called the multiplex PCR reads with MiXCR, one entry per CDR3 protein. The sample records around 290,000 distinct CDR3 sequences, 13% being singletons. Study results and limitations: Clonotypes that were expanded in thyroid above 0.001 mostly appeared in blood too. The authors' 13 V-J model separated ophthalmopathy from stable hyperthyroidism.

PBMCs stemmed from over 7.5 ml fresh peripheral blood. The rearrangement links TRBV20-1 to TRBJ2-5, with TRBD2 matching 11 bases. The sequencing input was blood. This receptor was identified in a woman younger than 45 with Graves' hyperthyroidism that later progressed to Graves' ophthalmopathy. The CDR3 here is CSASLVGSSGRPSETQYF. CDR3 DNA: TGCAGTGCTAGTCTGGTTGGGTCTAGCGGGAGGCCCTCAGAGACCCAGTACTTC.